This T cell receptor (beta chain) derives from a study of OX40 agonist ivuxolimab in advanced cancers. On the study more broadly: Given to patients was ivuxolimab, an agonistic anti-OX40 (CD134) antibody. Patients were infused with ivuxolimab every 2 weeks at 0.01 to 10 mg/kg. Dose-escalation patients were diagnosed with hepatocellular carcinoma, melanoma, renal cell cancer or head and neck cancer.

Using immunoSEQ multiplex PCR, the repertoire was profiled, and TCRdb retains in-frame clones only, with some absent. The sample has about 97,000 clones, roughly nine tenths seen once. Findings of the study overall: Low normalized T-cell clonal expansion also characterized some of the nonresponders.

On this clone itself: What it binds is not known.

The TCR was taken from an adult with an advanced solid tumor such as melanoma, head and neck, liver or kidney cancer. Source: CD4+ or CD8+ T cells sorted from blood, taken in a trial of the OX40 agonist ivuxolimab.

In nucleotides, the CDR3 is TGTGCCAGCAGGGGATTCGGGGGGAACACTGAAGCTTTCTTT. Its protein is CASRGFGGNTEAFF. The rearrangement uses TRBV6-6 and TRBJ1-1, with D tentatively TRBD1 (5 bases). CDR1 is MNHNY and CDR2 is SVGAGI in the germline V gene (reference sequence). The CDR3 has 14 amino acids. Trimming removed 6 bases from V and 1 base from J, with 12 bases in between.